The subject of this entry is one TCR beta chain. The authors carried out high-throughput sequencing of TCR beta. They applied it to CD8+ and CD4+ T cells obtained from blood. Patients with Susac syndrome fulfilled recently defined diagnostic criteria for definite or probable disease. The RNA input was roughly 0.45 to 1 ug, and it was reverse transcribed with random hexamers. TCRdb recomputed calls from the immunoSEQ multiplex PCR reads with MiXCR, one row per CDR3 protein. Of some 150,000 distinct CDR3 sequences in the sample, about 94% are singletons; the top ten hold over 0.075%. Per germline, CDR1 SQVTM and CDR2 ANQGSEA. The CDR3 contains 10 residues. Trimming took off 8 bases at V and 10 bases at J, with 12 bases between the two ends. The data originate from a study of CD8 T cells in Susac syndrome. Study at large: Blood was drawn from Susac syndrome patients while they were therapy-naive, on corticosteroids, or on intravenous immunoglobulin alone.

This chain links TRBV29-1 with TRBJ2-1; D not certain. Material for sequencing was CD4+ T cells from PBMCs. The clonotype originates from a human donor with Susac syndrome. The CDR3 bases are TGCAGCTCGAAACTCGGGGAGCAGTTCTTC. It translates to CSSKLGEQFF.